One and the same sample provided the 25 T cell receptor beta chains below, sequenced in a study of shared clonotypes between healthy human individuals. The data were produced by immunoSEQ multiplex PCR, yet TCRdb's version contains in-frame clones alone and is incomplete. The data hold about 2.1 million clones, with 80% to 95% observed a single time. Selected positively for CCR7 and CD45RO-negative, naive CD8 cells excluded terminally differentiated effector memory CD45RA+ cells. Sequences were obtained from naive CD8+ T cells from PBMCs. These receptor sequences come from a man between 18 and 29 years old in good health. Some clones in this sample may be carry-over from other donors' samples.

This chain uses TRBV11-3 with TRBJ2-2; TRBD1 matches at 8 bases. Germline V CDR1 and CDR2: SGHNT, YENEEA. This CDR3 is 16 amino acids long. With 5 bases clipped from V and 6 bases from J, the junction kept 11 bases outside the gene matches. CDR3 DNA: TGTGCCAGCAGCGGCGACAGGGGAAGTACCTCCGGGGAGCTGTTTTTT. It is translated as CASSGDRGSTSGELFF.

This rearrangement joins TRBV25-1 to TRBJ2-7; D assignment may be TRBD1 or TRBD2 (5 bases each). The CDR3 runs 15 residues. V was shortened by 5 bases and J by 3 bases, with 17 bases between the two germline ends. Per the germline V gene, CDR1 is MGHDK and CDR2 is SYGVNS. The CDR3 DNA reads TGTGCCAGCAGTCTTTCCGGGGCTTGGGACTACGAGCAGTACTTC. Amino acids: CASSLSGAWDYEQYF.

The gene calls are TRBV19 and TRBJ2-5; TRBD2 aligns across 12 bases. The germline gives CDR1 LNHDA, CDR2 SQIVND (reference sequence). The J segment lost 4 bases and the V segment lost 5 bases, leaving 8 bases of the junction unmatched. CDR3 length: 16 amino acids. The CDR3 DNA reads TGTGCCAGTAGTCCAAGACTAGCGGGAGCAGGAGAGACCCAGTACTTC. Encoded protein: CASSPRLAGAGETQYF. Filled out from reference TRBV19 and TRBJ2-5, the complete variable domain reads DGGITQSPKYLFRKEGQNVTLSCEQNLNHDAMYWYRQDPGQGLRLIYYSQIVNDFQKGDIAEGYSVSREKKESFPLTVTSAQKNPTAFYLCASSPRLAGAGETQYFGPGTRLLVL.

The CDR3 region has the DNA TGTGCCAGCAGTTTAGGCAGCGGAGGGGAGACCCAGTACTTC. Translation gives CASSLGSGGETQYF. The rearrangement uses TRBV28 and TRBJ2-5; D is possibly TRBD2 (6 bases). V dropped 2 bases and J dropped 5 bases, with 12 bases sitting between them. There are 14 residues in the CDR3. CDR1 and CDR2 from the germline V gene are MDHEN and SYDVKM.

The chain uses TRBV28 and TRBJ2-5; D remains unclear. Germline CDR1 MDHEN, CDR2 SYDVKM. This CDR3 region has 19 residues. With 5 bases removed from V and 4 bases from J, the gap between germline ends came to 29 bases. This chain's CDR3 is CASSTAYSFDMMARETQYF. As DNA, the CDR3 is TGTGCCAGCAGTACCGCGTACAGCTTTGACATGATGGCCCGAGAGACCCAGTACTTC.

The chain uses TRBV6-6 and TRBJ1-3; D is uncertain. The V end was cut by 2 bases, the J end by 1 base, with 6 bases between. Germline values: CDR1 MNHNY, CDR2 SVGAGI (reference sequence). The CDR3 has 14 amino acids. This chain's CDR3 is CASSYGDSGNTIYF. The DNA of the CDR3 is TGTGCCAGCAGTTACGGAGATTCTGGAAACACCATATATTTT.

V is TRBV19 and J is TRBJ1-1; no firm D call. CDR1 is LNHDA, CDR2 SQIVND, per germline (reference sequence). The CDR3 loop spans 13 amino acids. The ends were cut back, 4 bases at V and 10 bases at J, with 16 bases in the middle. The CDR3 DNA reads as TGTGCCAGTAGTACCCTGGACCCGATTAGAGCTTTCTTT. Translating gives CASSTLDPIRAFF.

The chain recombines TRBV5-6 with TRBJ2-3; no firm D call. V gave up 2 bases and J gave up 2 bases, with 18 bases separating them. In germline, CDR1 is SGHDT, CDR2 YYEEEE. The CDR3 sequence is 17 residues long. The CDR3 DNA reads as TGTGCCAGCAGCTTATTACCGGGCAGCTATTCCACAGATACGCAGTATTTT. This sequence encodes CASSLLPGSYSTDTQYF.

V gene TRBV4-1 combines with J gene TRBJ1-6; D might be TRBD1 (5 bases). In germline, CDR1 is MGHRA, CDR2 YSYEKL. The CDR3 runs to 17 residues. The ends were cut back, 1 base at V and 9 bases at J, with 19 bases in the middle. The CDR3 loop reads CASSQVHGTVSGSPLHF. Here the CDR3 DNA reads TGCGCCAGCAGCCAAGTCCACGGGACGGTGAGCGGTTCACCCCTCCACTTT.

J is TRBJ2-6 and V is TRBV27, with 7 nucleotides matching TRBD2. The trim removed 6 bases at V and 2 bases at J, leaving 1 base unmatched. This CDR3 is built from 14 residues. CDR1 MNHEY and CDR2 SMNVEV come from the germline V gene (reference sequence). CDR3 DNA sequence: TGTGCCAGCAGGGGGGGGGCTGGGGCCAACGTCCTGACTTTC. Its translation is CASRGGAGANVLTF. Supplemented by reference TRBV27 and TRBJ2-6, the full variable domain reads EAQVTQNPRYLITVTGKKLTVTCSQNMNHEYMSWYRQDPGLGLRQIYYSMNVEVTDKGDVPEGYKVSRKEKRNFPLILESPSPNQTSLYFCASRGGAGANVLTFGAGSRLTVL.

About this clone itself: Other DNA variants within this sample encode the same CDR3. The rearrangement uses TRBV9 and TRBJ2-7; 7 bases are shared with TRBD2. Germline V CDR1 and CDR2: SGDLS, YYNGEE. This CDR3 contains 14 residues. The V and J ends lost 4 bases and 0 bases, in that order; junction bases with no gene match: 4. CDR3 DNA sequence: TGTGCCAGCAGCCCTGGACTAGGCTCCTACGAGCAGTACTTC. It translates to CASSPGLGSYEQYF. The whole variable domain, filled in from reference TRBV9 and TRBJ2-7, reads DSGVTQTPKHLITATGQRVTLRCSPRSGDLSVYWYQQSLDQGLQFLIQYYNGEERAKGNILERFSAQQFPDLHSELNLSSLELGDSALYFCASSPGLGSYEQYFGPGTRLTVT.

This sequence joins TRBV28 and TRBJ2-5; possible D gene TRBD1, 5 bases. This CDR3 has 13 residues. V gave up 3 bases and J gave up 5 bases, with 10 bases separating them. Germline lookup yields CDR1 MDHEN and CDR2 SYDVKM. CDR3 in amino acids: CASSFQGRETQYF. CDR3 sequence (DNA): TGTGCCAGCAGTTTTCAGGGTAGGGAGACCCAGTACTTC.

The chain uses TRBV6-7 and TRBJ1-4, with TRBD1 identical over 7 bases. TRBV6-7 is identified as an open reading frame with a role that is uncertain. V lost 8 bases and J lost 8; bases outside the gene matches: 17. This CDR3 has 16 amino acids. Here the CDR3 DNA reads TGTGCCAGCCGTGGAGACAGGGAACGGCAGCGGGAAAAACTGTTTTTT. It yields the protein CASRGDRERQREKLFF.

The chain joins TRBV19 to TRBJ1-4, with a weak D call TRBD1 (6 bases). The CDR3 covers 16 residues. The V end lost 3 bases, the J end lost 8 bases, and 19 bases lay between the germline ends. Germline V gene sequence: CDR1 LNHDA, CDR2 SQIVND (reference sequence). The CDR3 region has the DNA TGTGCCAGTAGTATCTACAGGGACCCTTCGTTAGAAAAACTGTTTTTT. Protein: CASSIYRDPSLEKLFF.

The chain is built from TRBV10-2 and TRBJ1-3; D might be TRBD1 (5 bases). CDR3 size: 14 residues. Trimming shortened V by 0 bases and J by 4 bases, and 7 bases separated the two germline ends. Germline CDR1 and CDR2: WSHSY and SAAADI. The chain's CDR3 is CASSESPGGNTIYF. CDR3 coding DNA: TGCGCCAGCAGTGAGTCGCCAGGGGGAAACACCATATATTTT.

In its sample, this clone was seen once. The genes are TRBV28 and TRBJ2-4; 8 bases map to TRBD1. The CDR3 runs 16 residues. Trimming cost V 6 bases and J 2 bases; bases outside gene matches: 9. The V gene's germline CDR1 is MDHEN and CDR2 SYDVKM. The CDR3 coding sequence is TGTGCCAGCAGACCCGACAGGGGTCAAACCAAAAACATTCAGTACTTC. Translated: CASRPDRGQTKNIQYF.

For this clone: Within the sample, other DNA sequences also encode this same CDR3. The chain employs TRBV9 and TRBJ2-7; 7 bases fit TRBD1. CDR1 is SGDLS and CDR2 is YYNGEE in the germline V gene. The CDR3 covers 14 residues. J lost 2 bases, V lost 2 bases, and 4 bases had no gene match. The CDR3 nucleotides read TGTGCCAGCAGCGTCGGGACAGTCACCTACGAGCAGTACTTC. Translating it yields CASSVGTVTYEQYF.

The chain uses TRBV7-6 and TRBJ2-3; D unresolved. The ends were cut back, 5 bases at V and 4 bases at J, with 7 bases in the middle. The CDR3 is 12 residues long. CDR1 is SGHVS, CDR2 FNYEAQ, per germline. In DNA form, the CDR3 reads TGTGCCAGCAGCGCGAAACCAGATACGCAGTATTTT. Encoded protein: CASSAKPDTQYF.

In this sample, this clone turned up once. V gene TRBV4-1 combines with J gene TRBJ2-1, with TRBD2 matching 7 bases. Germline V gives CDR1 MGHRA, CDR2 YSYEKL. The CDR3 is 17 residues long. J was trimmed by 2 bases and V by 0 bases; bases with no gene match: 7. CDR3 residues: CASSQDLSGRAYNEQFF. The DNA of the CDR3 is TGCGCCAGCAGCCAAGATCTATCGGGGAGGGCCTACAATGAGCAGTTCTTC.

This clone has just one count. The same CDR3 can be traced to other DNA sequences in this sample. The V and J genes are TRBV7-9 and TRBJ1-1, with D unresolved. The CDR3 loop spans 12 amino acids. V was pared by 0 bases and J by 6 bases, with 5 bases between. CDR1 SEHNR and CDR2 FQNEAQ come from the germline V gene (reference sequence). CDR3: CASSLAGPEAFF. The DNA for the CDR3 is TGTGCCAGCAGCTTAGCGGGTCCTGAAGCTTTCTTT.

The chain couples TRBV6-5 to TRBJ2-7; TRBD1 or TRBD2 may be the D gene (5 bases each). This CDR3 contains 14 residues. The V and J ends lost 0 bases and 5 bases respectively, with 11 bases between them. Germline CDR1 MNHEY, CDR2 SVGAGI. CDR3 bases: TGTGCCAGCAGTTACTCGAAGAGGGGAGACGAGCAGTACTTC. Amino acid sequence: CASSYSKRGDEQYF.

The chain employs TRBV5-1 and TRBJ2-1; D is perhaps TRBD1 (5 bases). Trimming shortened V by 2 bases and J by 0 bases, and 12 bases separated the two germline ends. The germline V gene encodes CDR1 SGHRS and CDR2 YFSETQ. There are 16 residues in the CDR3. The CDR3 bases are TGCGCCAGCAGCTTCTGGGGCTCAGGCTCCTACAATGAGCAGTTCTTC. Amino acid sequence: CASSFWGSGSYNEQFF.

CDR3 loop: CASSDLGREKGYGYTF. The CDR3 DNA follows: TGTGCCAGTAGTGATCTGGGGCGAGAGAAGGGGTATGGCTACACCTTC. This rearrangement joins TRBV19 to TRBJ1-2, with D tentatively TRBD1 (5 bases). The CDR3 is 16 amino acids. Germline CDR1 and CDR2: LNHDA and SQIVND (reference sequence). The germline V and J ends were trimmed by 5 bases and 5 bases, with 21 bases remaining between them.

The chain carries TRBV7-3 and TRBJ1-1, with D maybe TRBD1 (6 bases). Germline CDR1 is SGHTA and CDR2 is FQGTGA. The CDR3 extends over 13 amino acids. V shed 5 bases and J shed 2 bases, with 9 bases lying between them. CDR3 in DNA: TGTGCCAGCAGCGCACAGGGCAACACTGAAGCTTTCTTT. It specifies CASSAQGNTEAFF.

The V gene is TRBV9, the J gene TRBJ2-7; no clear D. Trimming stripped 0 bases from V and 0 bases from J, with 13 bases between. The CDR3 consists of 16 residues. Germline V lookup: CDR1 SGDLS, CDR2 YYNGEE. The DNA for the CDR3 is TGTGCCAGCAGCGTAGCTTCGGCAGCGAGCTCCTACGAGCAGTACTTC. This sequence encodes CASSVASAASSYEQYF.